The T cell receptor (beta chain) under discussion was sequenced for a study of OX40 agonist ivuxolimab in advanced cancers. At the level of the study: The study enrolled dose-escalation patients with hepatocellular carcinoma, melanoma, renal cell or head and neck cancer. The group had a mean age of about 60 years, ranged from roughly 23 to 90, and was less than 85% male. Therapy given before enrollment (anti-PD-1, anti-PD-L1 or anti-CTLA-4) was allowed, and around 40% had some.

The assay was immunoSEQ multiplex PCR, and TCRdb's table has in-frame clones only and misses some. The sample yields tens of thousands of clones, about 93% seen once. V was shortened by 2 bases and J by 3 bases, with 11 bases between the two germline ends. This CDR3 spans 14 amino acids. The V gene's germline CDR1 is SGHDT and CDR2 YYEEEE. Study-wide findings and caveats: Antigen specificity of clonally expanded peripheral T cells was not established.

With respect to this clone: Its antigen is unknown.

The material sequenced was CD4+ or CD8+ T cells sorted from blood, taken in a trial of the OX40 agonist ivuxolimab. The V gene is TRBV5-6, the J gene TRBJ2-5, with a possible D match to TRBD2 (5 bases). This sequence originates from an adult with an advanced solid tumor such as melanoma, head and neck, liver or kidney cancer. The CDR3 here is CASSFETTEETQYF. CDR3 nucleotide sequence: TGTGCCAGCAGCTTTGAGACTACCGAAGAGACCCAGTACTTC.